This T cell receptor (beta chain) was observed in a study of blood T cell repertoires in COVID-19 (TCRdb year 2020). Regarding the complete study: Samples covering the acute and convalescent phases of COVID-19 were provided by collaborators in the United States, Italy and Spain. The prospective study material was composed of cDNA or gDNA derived from T cells, B-cell-depleted T cells, or PBMCs. HLA class I and class II types, where available, came from metadata supplied by the sample provider rather than from assay-based typing. The samples were drawn from the first 160 participants of the ongoing ImmuneRACE study and from under 1,500 subjects provided by 6 global collaborators. The sample metadata nearly always contained a de-identified subject ID, COVID-19 status, age in years and sex. The dataset comprised deeply sampled blood TCRbeta repertoires from subjects exposed to, actively infected with, or recovered from COVID-19. A freely available public database, intended as a resource for researchers studying the immune response to SARS-CoV-2, is where the repertoires were released.

Whole blood was collected in K2EDTA tubes by collaborating institutions according to the institutions' own protocols. For TCRbeta analysis, collaborator samples were shipped as frozen whole blood, as isolated PBMCs, or as DNA extracted from either sample type. Study-wide conclusions, independent of this receptor: The quantity of clinical and demographic metadata differed by source and by participant and was supplied without curation.

This clone was observed once. Its antigen remains unidentified. Within one base of it there is no much larger clone, and no base qualities were kept. TCRbeta CDR3 regions were amplified from genomic DNA using the immunoSEQ Assay, a bias-controlled multiplex PCR. Per the original workflow: The number of nucleated cells in each sample was estimated by amplification of reference gene primers within the assay. Sequence reads were collapsed and filtered to measure the absolute abundance of every unique TCRbeta CDR3 rearrangement. Productive Simpson clonality was computed per sample as the square root of Simpson's diversity index over productive rearrangements. Drawn from immuneACCESS, this table holds only the in-frame rearrangements with V and J called that TCRdb kept. Clones are partly lost; checked studies trace under half to an unresolved V gene and leave the rest unexplained. For V, J and clone size, that table is used; D and trimming come from the DNA. The sample table records tens of thousands of clones; roughly 84% of these occur just once. More than 15% of the sample comes from the top ten.

The receptor's source is a human donor with active COVID-19. The donor label of this sample is uncertain. The sequenced sample consisted of peripheral blood.

The nucleotide sequence is given as TGTGCCAGCAGGAAGCGGGGGGAAACGGGGACTGAAGCTTTCTTT. It codes for CASRKRGETGTEAFF. The V gene is TRBV3-1 (or the pseudogene TRBV3-2) and the J gene is TRBJ1-1, and possibly TRBD1, on 5 matching bases. V is shortened by 6 bases, J by 5 bases, and the region joining them spans 19 bases. The CDR3 contains 15 residues, cysteine and phenylalanine counted. Only CDR3 DNA is held: 45 bases, read in frame from base 1. The germline V gene (reference sequence) sets CDR1 to LGHDT and CDR2 to YNNKEL.